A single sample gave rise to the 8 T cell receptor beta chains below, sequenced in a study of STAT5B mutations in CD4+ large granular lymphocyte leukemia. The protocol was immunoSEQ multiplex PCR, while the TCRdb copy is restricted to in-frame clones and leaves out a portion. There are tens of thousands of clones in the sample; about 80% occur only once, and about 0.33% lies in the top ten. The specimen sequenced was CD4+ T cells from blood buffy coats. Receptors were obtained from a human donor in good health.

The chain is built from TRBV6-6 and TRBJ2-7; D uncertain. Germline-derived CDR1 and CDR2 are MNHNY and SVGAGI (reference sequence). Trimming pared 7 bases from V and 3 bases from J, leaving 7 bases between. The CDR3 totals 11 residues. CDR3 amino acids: CASKDNYEQYF. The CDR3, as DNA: TGTGCCAGCAAAGACAACTACGAGCAGTACTTC.

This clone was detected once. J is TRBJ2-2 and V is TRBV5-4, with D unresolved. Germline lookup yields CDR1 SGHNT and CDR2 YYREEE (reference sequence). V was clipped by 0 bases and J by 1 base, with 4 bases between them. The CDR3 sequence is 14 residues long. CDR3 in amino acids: CASSLAGNTGELFF. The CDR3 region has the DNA TGTGCCAGCAGCTTGGCCGGGAACACCGGGGAGCTGTTTTTT.

This CDR3 is CAIRKGDTEAFF. CDR3 DNA sequence: TGTGCCATCAGGAAGGGGGACACTGAAGCTTTCTTT. The chain recombines TRBV10-3 with TRBJ1-1, with D tentatively TRBD1 (6 bases). The V gene's germline CDR1 is ENHRY and CDR2 SYGVKD. This CDR3 comprises 12 residues. V dropped 6 bases and J dropped 3 bases, with 8 bases sitting between them.

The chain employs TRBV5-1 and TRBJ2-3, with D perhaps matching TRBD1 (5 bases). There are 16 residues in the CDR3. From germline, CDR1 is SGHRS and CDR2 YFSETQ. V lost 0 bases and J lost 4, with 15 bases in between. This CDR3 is CASSLVARQGADTQYF. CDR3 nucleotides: TGCGCCAGCAGCTTGGTCGCAAGGCAGGGCGCAGATACGCAGTATTTT.

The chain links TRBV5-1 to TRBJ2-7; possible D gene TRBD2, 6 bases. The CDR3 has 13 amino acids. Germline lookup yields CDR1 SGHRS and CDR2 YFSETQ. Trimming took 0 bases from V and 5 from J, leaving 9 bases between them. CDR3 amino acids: CASSLVGSHEQYF. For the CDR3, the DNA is TGCGCCAGCAGCTTGGTCGGGAGTCACGAGCAGTACTTC.

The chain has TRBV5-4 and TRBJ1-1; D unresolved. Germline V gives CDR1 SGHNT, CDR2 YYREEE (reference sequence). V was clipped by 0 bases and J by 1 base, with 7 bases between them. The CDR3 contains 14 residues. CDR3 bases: TGTGCCAGCAGCTTGGGACAACCGAACACTGAAGCTTTCTTT. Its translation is CASSLGQPNTEAFF.

The CDR3 coding sequence is TGTGCCAGCAGCTTATTGCCAGGGCGGGACTACGAGCAGTACTTC. This gives the protein CASSLLPGRDYEQYF. The rearrangement joins TRBV7-2 to TRBJ2-7, with a tentative D call TRBD2 (6 bases). There are 15 residues in the CDR3. CDR1 is SGHTA and CDR2 is FQGNSA in the germline V gene. Between the trimmed V and J ends, which lost 2 bases and 3 bases, there was a span of 14 bases.

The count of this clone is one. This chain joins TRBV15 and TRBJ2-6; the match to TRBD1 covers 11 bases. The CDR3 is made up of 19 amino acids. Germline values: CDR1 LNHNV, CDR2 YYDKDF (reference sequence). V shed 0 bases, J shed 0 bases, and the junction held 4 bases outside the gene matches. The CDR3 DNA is TGTGCCACCAGCAGAGATAGGACAGGGGGCTACTCTGGGGCCAACGTCCTGACTTTC. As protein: CATSRDRTGGYSGANVLTF.